This paragraph covers one T cell receptor beta chain sequence. This sample was taken from a study of control samples from healthy donors and cancer patients. The repertoire was sequenced with immunoSEQ multiplex PCR; TCRdb's copy has only in-frame clones and lacks some. The sample shows 350,000 to 450,000 clones, approximately 92% of them seen only once. Germline V gene data show CDR1 as MNHEY and CDR2 as SVGAGI. V was clipped by 4 bases and J by 7 bases, with 10 bases between them. The CDR3 totals 13 residues. This receptor was taken from a man between 35 and 55 years old with head and neck cancer. The chain has TRBV6-5 and TRBJ1-4, with D unclear. Sequenced input: PBMCs. The chain's CDR3 is CASSWAAGEKLFF. The CDR3 coding sequence is TGTGCCAGCAGTTGGGCCGCCGGTGAAAAACTGTTTTTT.